Each of the 14 T cell receptor beta chains below was sequenced from the same sample in a study of beta chain features in type 1 diabetes. Whole-study results and caveats: Shorter TCRB CDR3s, moderately but significantly so, were found in Type 1 diabetes patients in all four CD4+ subsets.

No antigen has been identified for these receptors. What was sequenced were expressed TCRB transcripts, since all of the isolated RNA had been reverse transcribed. The data were produced by immunoSEQ multiplex PCR, yet TCRdb's version contains in-frame clones alone and is incomplete. There are roughly 700,000 clones in the sample; over 10% occur only once, and less than 0.025% lies in the top ten. The sequencing sample was made of naive CD4+ T cells from blood. These receptors came from a man aged 18-30 years with type 1 diabetes.

A word on this clone: Different DNA sequences within this sample yield the same CDR3. This chain links TRBV18 with TRBJ2-5; D gene ambiguous. V shed 1 base and J shed 3 bases, with 6 bases lying between them. The CDR3 length is 13 residues. CDR1 and CDR2 (germline): KGHSH, LQKENI. CDR3: CASSPRQEETQYF. The DNA of the CDR3 is TGTGCCAGCTCACCACGCCAAGAAGAGACCCAGTACTTC.

V usage is TRBV5-1 and J usage is TRBJ1-1; D remains ambiguous. The germline V gene encodes CDR1 SGHRS and CDR2 YFSETQ. The CDR3 is 13 amino acids. Deletions cut 1 base from V and 3 bases from J, with 7 bases between. The CDR3 bases are TGCGCCAGCAGCTTGTGGGAGGACACTGAAGCTTTCTTT. It specifies CASSLWEDTEAFF.

This clone was counted a few times. The chain joins TRBV27 to TRBJ2-2; 9 bases line up with TRBD1. Germline V gene sequence: CDR1 MNHEY, CDR2 SMNVEV (reference sequence). V was pared by 7 bases and J by 7 bases, with 7 bases of the junction left unmatched. This CDR3 has 14 amino acids. This chain's CDR3 is CASTGTGFIGELFF. The CDR3 DNA sequence: TGTGCCAGCACCGGGACAGGGTTCATCGGGGAGCTGTTTTTT.

The chain employs TRBV4-2 and TRBJ1-2; possible D gene TRBD1, 5 bases. From germline, CDR1 is LGHNA and CDR2 YNFKEQ. V lost 0 bases to trimming and J lost 4 bases, with 9 bases between them. The CDR3 spans 14 residues. As DNA, the CDR3 is TGTGCCAGCAGCCAAGAAGAGGGGACCTATGGCTACACCTTC. This translates into CASSQEEGTYGYTF.

At least ten counts were recorded for this clone. This chain uses TRBV10-3 with TRBJ2-5; no reliable D call. This CDR3 contains 14 residues. Germline loops: CDR1 ENHRY, CDR2 SYGVKD. Trimming took 2 bases from V and 5 from J, leaving 12 bases between them. CDR3 nucleotide sequence: TGTGCCATCAGTGAGCCTAACCTAGGGGAGACCCAGTACTTC. Translated, it gives CAISEPNLGETQYF.

The chain employs TRBV4-1 and TRBJ2-2, with a tentative D call TRBD1 (6 bases). Germline V gene data show CDR1 as MGHRA and CDR2 as YSYEKL. The CDR3 covers 16 residues. The V and J ends lost 1 base and 5 bases respectively, with 14 bases between them. The CDR3 nucleotides are TGCGCCAGCAGCCAAGTAGTGGCCCAGGGGACCGGGGAGCTGTTTTTT. This gives the protein CASSQVVAQGTGELFF.

This chain uses TRBV20-1 with TRBJ1-2; no firm D call. The CDR3 runs 11 residues. From germline, CDR1 is DFQATT and CDR2 SNEGSKA (reference sequence). In nucleotides, the CDR3 is TGCACCACCGAGGTTAACTATGGCTACACCTTC. This encodes CTTEVNYGYTF.

The chain has TRBV7-2 and TRBJ1-5; D remains ambiguous. Germline V gene sequence: CDR1 SGHTA, CDR2 FQGNSA. The CDR3 is 14 amino acids. The V end lost 0 bases, the J end lost 9 bases, and 12 bases lay between the germline ends. The CDR3 reads CASSLAPDLRPQHF. Written as DNA, the CDR3 is TGTGCCAGCAGCTTAGCGCCGGATCTGAGGCCCCAGCATTTT.

Only a few counts were recorded for this clone. The V call is TRBV4-2, the J call TRBJ2-7; 8 nucleotides agree with TRBD1. The length of the CDR3 is 17 residues. Per germline, CDR1 LGHNA and CDR2 YNFKEQ. Losses at the gene ends were 0 bases for V and 4 bases for J; bases not matched to a gene: 11. The CDR3 region is CASSQDLRGTGAYEQYF. CDR3 DNA: TGTGCCAGCAGCCAAGATCTTAGGGGGACAGGAGCTTACGAGCAGTACTTC.

In this sample, this clone turned up a few times. This sequence joins TRBV4-1 and TRBJ2-7; 7 nucleotides agree with TRBD1. CDR1 is MGHRA, CDR2 YSYEKL, per germline. V was pared by 0 bases and J by 6 bases, with 14 bases of the junction left unmatched. The CDR3 has 17 residues. This chain's CDR3 is CASSQETGKGKSGEQYF. Written as DNA, the CDR3 is TGCGCCAGCAGCCAAGAGACAGGGAAGGGGAAAAGCGGCGAGCAGTACTTC.

For this clone: The junction and the germline gene differ at one end; a read error may be behind it. This sequence joins TRBV7-9 and TRBJ2-2; perhaps TRBD1 as D (6 bases). The CDR3 is made up of 16 amino acids. CDR1 is SEHNR, CDR2 FQNEAQ, per germline (reference sequence). The CDR3: CSHQKLPGQNTGELFF. The CDR3 region has the DNA TGCTCGCATCAAAAATTGCCGGGACAGAACACCGGGGAGCTGTTTTTT.

The chain couples TRBV6-6 to TRBJ1-5; TRBD1 is a possible D gene (5 bases). This CDR3 spans 14 amino acids. Germline loops: CDR1 MNHNY, CDR2 SVGAGI (reference sequence). Trimming took off 4 bases at V and 4 bases at J, with 11 bases between the two ends. The CDR3 here is CASSSGMGNQPQHF. CDR3 in DNA: TGTGCCAGCAGTTCAGGGATGGGGAATCAGCCCCAGCATTTT.

The sample holds a few counts of this clone. The V gene is TRBV7-9, the J gene TRBJ1-4; 8 nucleotides line up with TRBD1. The CDR3 is 14 amino acids. V shed 3 bases, J shed 5 bases, and the junction held 2 bases outside the gene matches. The germline gives CDR1 SEHNR, CDR2 FQNEAQ (reference sequence). In nucleotides, the CDR3 is TGTGCCAGCAGCTTGGGGACAGGCAATGAAAAACTGTTTTTT. Residues: CASSLGTGNEKLFF.

CDR3 coding DNA: TGTGCCAGCAGCTTAGATGTTGGGTTCTCCACTAGCGGGTCTAAGAGAACCCAGTACTTC. Translated, it gives CASSLDVGFSTSGSKRTQYF. The chain uses TRBV11-2 and TRBJ2-5; 9 nucleotides match TRBD2. Germline V gene lookup returns CDR1 SGHAT and CDR2 FQNNGV. The CDR3 runs to 20 residues. V was pared by 0 bases and J by 8 bases, with 22 bases of the junction left unmatched.